A selection of T cell receptor beta chains follows, all from one sample in a study of cytomegalovirus exposure and HLA in healthy donors. TCRdb keeps only in-frame clones here, not all; method: immunoSEQ multiplex PCR. The table has 65,000 or so clones, 60% to 85% seen once; the top ten hold approximately 3.6%. The source material was PBMCs. The receptors stem from a woman between 40 and 50 years old in good health and CMV-seropositive. Both conserved end residues are part of each CDR3. A D gene is named only where the DNA matches it firmly. Clone size is shown for a subset of rows, as once, few, many or a class of expanded clone.

length	V	D	J	size	DNA	CDR3
14	TRBV6-1	TRBD1	TRBJ1-6	few	TGTGCCAGCAGTTCCGGGACAGGGAAATCACCCCTCCACTTT	CASSSGTGKSPLHF
16	TRBV7-8	-	TRBJ2-1	-	TGTGCCAGCAGCTTTCACAGGGGGGGCACCTACAATGAGCAGTTCTTC	CASSFHRGGTYNEQFF
15	TRBV6-5	-	TRBJ1-4	-	TGTGCCAGCAGTTACAATGCCAGGACTAATGAAAAACTGTTTTTT	CASSYNARTNEKLFF
14	TRBV15	TRBD1	TRBJ2-5	-	TGTGCCACCAGCATAGACAGGGGGTCAGAGACCCAGTACTTC	CATSIDRGSETQYF
16	TRBV9	TRBD2	TRBJ2-5	few	TGTGCCAGCAGCGTAGCAGCGGGGGCCTCCAGAGAGACCCAGTACTTC	CASSVAAGASRETQYF
14	TRBV2	TRBD2	TRBJ2-7	-	TGTGCCAGCAGTGAGACTAGCGGGGGCTACGAGCAGTACTTC	CASSETSGGYEQYF
18	TRBV5-1	-	TRBJ2-4	-	TGCGCCAGCAGCTTGAGGACATATCATCCAGAAGCCAAAAACATTCAGTACTTC	CASSLRTYHPEAKNIQYF
14	TRBV30	TRBD1	TRBJ2-2	-	TGTGCCTGGAGGACAGGGGTCGGCACCGGGGAGCTGTTTTTT	CAWRTGVGTGELFF
13	TRBV19	-	TRBJ2-1	-	TGTGCCAGCTGGGACCGTCTACAGGGTGAGCAGTTCTTC	CASWDRLQGEQFF
18	TRBV2	-	TRBJ2-7	-	TGTGCCAGCGGCCAGAGTCTATTCGGGACACCCTCACCCTACGAGCAGTACTTC	CASGQSLFGTPSPYEQYF
13	TRBV29-1	-	TRBJ2-7	-	TGCAGCGCGGGGACAGCGGGTGGCTACGAGCAGTACTTC	CSAGTAGGYEQYF
16	TRBV2	TRBD2	TRBJ2-1	-	TGTGCCAGCAGTCTTGGGACTAGCGGGGGGGTACACGAGCAGTTCTTC	CASSLGTSGGVHEQFF
14	TRBV6-5	TRBD1	TRBJ1-2	once	TGTGCCAGCATGAAGGGACAGTCTAACTATGGCTACACCTTC	CASMKGQSNYGYTF
11	TRBV20-1	-	TRBJ2-3	-	TGCAGTGCTAGAAGGGGCGATACGCAGTATTTT	CSARRGDTQYF
17	TRBV4-1	TRBD1	TRBJ2-6	-	TGCGCCAGCAGCCTTCGGACAGGCAGCTCTGGGGCCAACGTCCTGACTTTC	CASSLRTGSSGANVLTF
13	TRBV6-1	-	TRBJ1-2	-	TGTGCCAGCAGGCGCGGGACGGCCTATGGCTACACCTTC	CASRRGTAYGYTF
15	TRBV5-6	TRBD1	TRBJ1-5	-	TGTGCCAGCAGCTCCGGGACAGGGCGTGGTCAGCCCCAGCATTTT	CASSSGTGRGQPQHF
12	TRBV5-8	-	TRBJ1-2	-	TGTGCCAGCAGCTTTCGGGGGAGCGGCTACACCTTC	CASSFRGSGYTF
15	TRBV11-2	TRBD2	TRBJ2-2	-	TGTGCCAGCAGACGTCTAGCGGGGGGCACCGGGGAGCTGTTTTTT	CASRRLAGGTGELFF
15	TRBV11-2	TRBD1	TRBJ1-6	-	TGTGCCAGCAGCTTCGGGACAGGCACGAATTCACCCCTCCACTTT	CASSFGTGTNSPLHF
10	TRBV20-1	TRBD1	TRBJ2-3	-	TGCAGTGCTGTTGACAGGGGGGGACCCTTT	CSAVDRGGPF
13	TRBV7-2	-	TRBJ2-5	-	TGTGCCAGCAGCTTAGGAGGGCTGGGGACCCAGTACTTC	CASSLGGLGTQYF